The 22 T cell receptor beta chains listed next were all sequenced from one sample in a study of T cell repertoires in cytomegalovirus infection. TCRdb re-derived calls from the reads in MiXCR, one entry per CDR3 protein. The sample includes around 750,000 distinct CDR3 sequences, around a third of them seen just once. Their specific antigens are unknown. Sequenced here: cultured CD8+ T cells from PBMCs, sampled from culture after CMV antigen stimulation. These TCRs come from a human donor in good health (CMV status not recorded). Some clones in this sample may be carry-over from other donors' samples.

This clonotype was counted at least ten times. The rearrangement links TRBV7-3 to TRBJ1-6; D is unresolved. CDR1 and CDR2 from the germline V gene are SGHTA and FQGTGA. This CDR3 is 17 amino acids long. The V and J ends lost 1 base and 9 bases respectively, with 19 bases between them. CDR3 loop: CASSLIYGPAYSSPLHF. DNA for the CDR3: TGTGCCAGCAGCTTAATCTACGGGCCGGCCTATTCTTCACCCCTCCACTTT.

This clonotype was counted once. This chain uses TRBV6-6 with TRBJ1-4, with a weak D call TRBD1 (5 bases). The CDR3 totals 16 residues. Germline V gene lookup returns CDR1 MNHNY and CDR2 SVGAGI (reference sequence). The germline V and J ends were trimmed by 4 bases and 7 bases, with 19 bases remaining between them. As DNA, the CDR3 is TGTGCCAGCAGTTTTAACAGGCTGACCGTTTCTGAAAAACTGTTTTTT. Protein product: CASSFNRLTVSEKLFF.

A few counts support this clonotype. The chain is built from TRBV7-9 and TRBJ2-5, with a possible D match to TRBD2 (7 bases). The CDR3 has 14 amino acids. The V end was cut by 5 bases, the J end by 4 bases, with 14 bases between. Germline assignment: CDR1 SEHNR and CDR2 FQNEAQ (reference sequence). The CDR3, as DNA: TGTGCCAGCAGCCCCGACGGGGGGCGAGAGACCCAGTACTTC. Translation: CASSPDGGRETQYF.

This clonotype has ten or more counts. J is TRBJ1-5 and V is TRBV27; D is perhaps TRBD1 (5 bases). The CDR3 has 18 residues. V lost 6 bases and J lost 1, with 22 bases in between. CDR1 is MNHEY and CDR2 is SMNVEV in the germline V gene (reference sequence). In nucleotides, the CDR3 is TGTGCCAGCAGAATAACGGGGCGGCAGGGTTGGAGCAATCAGCCCCAGCATTTT. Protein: CASRITGRQGWSNQPQHF.

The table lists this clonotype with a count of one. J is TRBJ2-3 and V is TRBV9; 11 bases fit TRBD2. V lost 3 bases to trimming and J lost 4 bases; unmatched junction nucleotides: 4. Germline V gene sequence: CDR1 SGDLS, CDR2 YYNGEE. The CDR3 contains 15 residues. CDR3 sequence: CASSASGGHPDTQYF. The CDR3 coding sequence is TGTGCCAGCAGCGCTAGCGGGGGGCACCCAGATACGCAGTATTTT.

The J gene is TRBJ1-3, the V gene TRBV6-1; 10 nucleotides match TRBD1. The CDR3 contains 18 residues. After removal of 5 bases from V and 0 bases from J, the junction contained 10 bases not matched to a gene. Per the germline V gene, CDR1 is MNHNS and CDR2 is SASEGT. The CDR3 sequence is CASSPHGTGVYSGNTIYF. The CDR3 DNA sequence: TGTGCCAGCAGTCCCCATGGGACAGGGGTCTACTCTGGAAACACCATATATTTT.

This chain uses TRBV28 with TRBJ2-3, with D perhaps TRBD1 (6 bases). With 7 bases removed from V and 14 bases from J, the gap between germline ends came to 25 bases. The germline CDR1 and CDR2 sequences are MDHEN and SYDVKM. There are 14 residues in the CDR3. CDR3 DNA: TGTGCCAGCATCGGTGGGGACAAGCCCCTCTCTGGGTATTTT. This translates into CASIGGDKPLSGYF.

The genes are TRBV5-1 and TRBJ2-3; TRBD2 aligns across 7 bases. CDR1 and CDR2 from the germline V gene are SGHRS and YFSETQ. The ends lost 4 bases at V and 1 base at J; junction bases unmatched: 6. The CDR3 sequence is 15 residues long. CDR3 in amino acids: CASSQRLAGTDTQYF. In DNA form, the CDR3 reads TGCGCCAGCAGCCAACGACTAGCTGGCACAGATACGCAGTATTTT.

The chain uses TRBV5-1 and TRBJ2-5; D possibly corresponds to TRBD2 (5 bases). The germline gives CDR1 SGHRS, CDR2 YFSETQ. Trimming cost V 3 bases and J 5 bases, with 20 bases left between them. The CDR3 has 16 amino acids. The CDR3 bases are TGCGCCAGCAGCTCGAACCGGGCCCCCGAGCGGGAGACCCAGTACTTC. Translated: CASSSNRAPERETQYF.

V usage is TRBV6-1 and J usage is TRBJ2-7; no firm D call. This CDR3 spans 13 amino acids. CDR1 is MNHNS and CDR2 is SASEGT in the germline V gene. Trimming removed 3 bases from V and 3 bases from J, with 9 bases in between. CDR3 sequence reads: CASSEGTFYEQYF. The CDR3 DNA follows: TGTGCCAGCAGTGAGGGTACCTTCTACGAGCAGTACTTC.

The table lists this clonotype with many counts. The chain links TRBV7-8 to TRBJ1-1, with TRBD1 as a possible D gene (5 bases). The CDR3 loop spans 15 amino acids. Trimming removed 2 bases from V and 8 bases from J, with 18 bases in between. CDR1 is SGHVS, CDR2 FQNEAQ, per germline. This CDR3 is CASSLRDSAVREAFF. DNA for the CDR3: TGTGCCAGCAGCTTACGGGACTCCGCGGTCCGAGAAGCTTTCTTT.

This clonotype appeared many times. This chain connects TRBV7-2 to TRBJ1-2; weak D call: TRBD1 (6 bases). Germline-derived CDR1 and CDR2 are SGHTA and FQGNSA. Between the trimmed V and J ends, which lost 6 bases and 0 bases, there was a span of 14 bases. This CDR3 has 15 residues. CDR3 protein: CASRLPGEANYGYTF. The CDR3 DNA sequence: TGTGCCAGCAGGTTACCAGGGGAAGCTAACTATGGCTACACCTTC.

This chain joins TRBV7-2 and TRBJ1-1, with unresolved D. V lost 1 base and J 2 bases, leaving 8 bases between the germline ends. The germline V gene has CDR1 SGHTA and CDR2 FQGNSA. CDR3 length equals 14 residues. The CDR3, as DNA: TGTGCCAGCAGCTTAGTACCGGGAAACACTGAAGCTTTCTTT. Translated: CASSLVPGNTEAFF. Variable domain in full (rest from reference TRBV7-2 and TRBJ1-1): GAGVSQSPSNKVTEKGKDVELRCDPISGHTALYWYRQSLGQGLEFLIYFQGNSAPDKSGLPSDRFSAERTGGSVSTLTIQRTQQEDSAVYLCASSLVPGNTEAFFGQGTRLTVV.

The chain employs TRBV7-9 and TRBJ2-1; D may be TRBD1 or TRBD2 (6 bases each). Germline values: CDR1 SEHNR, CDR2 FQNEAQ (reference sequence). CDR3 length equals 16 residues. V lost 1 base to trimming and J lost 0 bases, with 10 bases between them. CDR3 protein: CASSLDGGLSYNEQFF. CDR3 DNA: TGTGCCAGCAGCTTAGACGGGGGCCTCTCCTACAATGAGCAGTTCTTC.

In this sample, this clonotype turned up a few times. CDR3 region: CASSFLDSVYVLTF. CDR3 DNA: TGTGCCAGCAGTTTCTTAGACAGCGTCTATGTCCTGACTTTC. The rearrangement links TRBV6-5 to TRBJ2-6; the D gene is possibly TRBD1 (5 bases). The V end lost 4 bases, the J end lost 13 bases, and 17 bases lay between the germline ends. Germline assignment: CDR1 MNHEY and CDR2 SVGAGI. CDR3 length: 14 residues.

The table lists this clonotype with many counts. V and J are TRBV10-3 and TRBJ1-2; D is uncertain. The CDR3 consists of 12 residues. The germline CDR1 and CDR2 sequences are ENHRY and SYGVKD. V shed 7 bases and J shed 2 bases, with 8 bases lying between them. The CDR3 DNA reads TGTGCCATCAAGGACGTCAACTATGGCTACACCTTC. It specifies CAIKDVNYGYTF.

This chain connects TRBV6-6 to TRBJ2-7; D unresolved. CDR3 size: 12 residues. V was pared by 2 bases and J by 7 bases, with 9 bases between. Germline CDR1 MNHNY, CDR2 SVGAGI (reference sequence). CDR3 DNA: TGTGCCAGCAGTTACGACCCGGCTGAGCAGTACGTC. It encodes CASSYDPAEQYV.

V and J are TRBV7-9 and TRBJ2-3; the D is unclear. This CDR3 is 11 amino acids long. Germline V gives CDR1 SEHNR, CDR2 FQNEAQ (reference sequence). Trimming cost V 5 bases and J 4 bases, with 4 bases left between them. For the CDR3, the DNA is TGTGCCAGCAGCGGGCCAGATACGCAGTATTTT. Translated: CASSGPDTQYF.

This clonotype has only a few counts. This CDR3 is CASSPVADTEAFF. DNA of the CDR3: TGTGCCAGCTCCCCCGTGGCGGACACTGAAGCTTTCTTT. The chain has TRBV27 and TRBJ1-1; the D is unclear. V was trimmed by 8 bases and J by 3 bases, leaving 13 bases between them. The germline V gene encodes CDR1 MNHEY and CDR2 SMNVEV (reference sequence). This CDR3 is built from 13 residues.

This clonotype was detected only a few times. In DNA, the CDR3 is TGTGCCAGCAGTTACACTGGGAAGGGAGGCACAGATACGCAGTATTTT. Its protein is CASSYTGKGGTDTQYF. The chain links TRBV6-5 to TRBJ2-3, with a weak D call TRBD2 (5 bases). Germline CDR1 is MNHEY and CDR2 is SVGAGI. The CDR3 is 16 residues long. The V gene lost 2 bases and the J gene lost 1 base, with 13 bases spanning the gap.

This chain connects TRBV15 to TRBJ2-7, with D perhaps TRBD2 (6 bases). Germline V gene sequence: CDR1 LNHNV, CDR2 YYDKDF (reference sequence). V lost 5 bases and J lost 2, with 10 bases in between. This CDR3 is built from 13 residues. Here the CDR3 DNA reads TGTGCCACCAGCGGTCGGAGGGCCTACGAGCAGTACTTC. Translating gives CATSGRRAYEQYF.

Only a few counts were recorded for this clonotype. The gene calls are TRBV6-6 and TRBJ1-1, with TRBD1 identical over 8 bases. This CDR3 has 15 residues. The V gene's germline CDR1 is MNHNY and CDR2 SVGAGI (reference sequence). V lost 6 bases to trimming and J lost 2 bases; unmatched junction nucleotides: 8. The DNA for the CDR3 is TGTGCCAGCAGCCAAGACAGGGGCCACAACACTGAAGCTTTCTTT. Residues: CASSQDRGHNTEAFF.